This T cell receptor (beta chain) was recorded in a study of blood T cells in healthy people across ages. A second PCR, run for about 7 to 11 cycles, used a sample-barcoded 5' primer plus a J-beta primer mix. MiXCR was run by TCRdb on the 5' RACE reads, yielding one entry per CDR3 protein. The data contain about 730,000 distinct CDR3 sequences, roughly two fifths of them singletons. The CDR3 has 15 amino acids. The ends lost 4 bases at V and 4 bases at J; junction bases unmatched: 7. This sequence originates from a woman aged 55-69 years in good health. The gene calls are TRBV12-3 or TRBV12-4 and TRBJ1-2; 9 nucleotides line up with TRBD1. The sample comprised blood. The CDR3 spells CASSSMGQGVYGYTF. The CDR3 DNA is TGTGCCAGCAGTTCCATGGGACAGGGAGTCTATGGCTACACCTTC.